The 8 T cell receptor beta chains reported below all come from one sample, sequenced in a study of shared clonotypes between healthy human individuals. The assay was immunoSEQ multiplex PCR, and TCRdb's table has in-frame clones only and misses some. Of over 2 million clones listed, 85% to 95% are singletons. Sequencing used naive CD4+ T cells sorted from blood. Subset in this sample: CD45RA+ positively selected. Receptors originate from a man younger than 35 in good health.

The genes are TRBV28 and TRBJ1-2; unclear D gene. CDR3 length equals 13 residues. Germline V gene data show CDR1 as MDHEN and CDR2 as SYDVKM. The V and J ends lost 2 bases and 10 bases respectively, with 14 bases between them. The CDR3 nucleotides are TGTGCCAGCAGTTTAGTACAGCCAGTCTTCTACACCTTC. It translates to CASSLVQPVFYTF.

The chain carries TRBV11-2 and TRBJ2-1, with 10 nucleotides matching TRBD2. From germline, CDR1 is SGHAT and CDR2 FQNNGV. The CDR3 has 15 residues. V lost 5 bases to trimming and J lost 9 bases; unmatched junction nucleotides: 10. CDR3 sequence: CASSTTERGGAEQFF. Written as DNA, the CDR3 is TGTGCCAGCAGCACTACAGAGCGGGGGGGCGCTGAGCAGTTCTTC.

The chain carries TRBV7-2 and TRBJ1-6; possible D gene TRBD1, 6 bases. The CDR3 length is 15 residues. Germline V gives CDR1 SGHTA, CDR2 FQGNSA. V lost 6 bases and J lost 5, with 14 bases in between. This CDR3 is CASSRRTVDNSPLHF. The CDR3 nucleotides read TGTGCCAGCAGTCGGAGGACAGTTGATAATTCACCCCTCCACTTT.

A single count supports this clone. A much larger clonotype is one base distant, so this may be a read error. The same CDR3 arises from other DNA sequences in this sample as well. The chain is built from TRBV28 and TRBJ2-7; 7 nucleotides line up with TRBD1. V lost 4 bases and J lost 3; bases outside the gene matches: 0. This CDR3 spans 12 amino acids. The germline V gene has CDR1 MDHEN and CDR2 SYDVKM. The CDR3 sequence is CASSWDSYEQYF. The CDR3 nucleotides are TGTGCCAGCAGTTGGGACAGCTACGAGCAGTACTTC.

A remark on this clone: The same CDR3 arises from other DNA sequences in this sample as well. The chain joins TRBV5-1 to TRBJ2-5; D is perhaps TRBD1 (6 bases). The germline V gene encodes CDR1 SGHRS and CDR2 YFSETQ. This CDR3 region has 13 residues. V lost 0 bases and J 5 bases, leaving 8 bases between the germline ends. CDR3 protein: CASSLGGGETQYF. The CDR3 DNA sequence: TGCGCCAGCAGCTTGGGAGGGGGTGAGACCCAGTACTTC.

The genes are TRBV9 and TRBJ1-5; D unclear. V gave up 2 bases and J gave up 7 bases, with 4 bases separating them. The V gene's germline CDR1 is SGDLS and CDR2 YYNGEE. The CDR3 contains 11 residues. This CDR3 is CASSVCQPQHF. CDR3 sequence (DNA): TGTGCCAGCAGCGTTTGCCAGCCCCAGCATTTT.

This chain uses TRBV6-1 with TRBJ2-3; 16 nucleotides agree with TRBD2. The CDR3 runs to 17 residues. Germline loops: CDR1 MNHNS, CDR2 SASEGT. With V trimmed by 4 bases and J by 4 bases, 5 bases remained unmatched. CDR3 protein: CASSATGLAGGADTQYF. DNA for the CDR3: TGTGCCAGCAGTGCAACGGGACTAGCGGGGGGGGCAGATACGCAGTATTTT.

This chain joins TRBV18 and TRBJ2-5; D not resolved. The CDR3 is made up of 15 amino acids. Trimming pared 3 bases from V and 5 bases from J, leaving 16 bases between. Germline V gene sequence: CDR1 KGHSH, CDR2 LQKENI. CDR3 region: CASSPHYRLGETQYF. The CDR3 bases are TGTGCCAGCTCACCCCACTACCGCTTGGGGGAGACCCAGTACTTC.